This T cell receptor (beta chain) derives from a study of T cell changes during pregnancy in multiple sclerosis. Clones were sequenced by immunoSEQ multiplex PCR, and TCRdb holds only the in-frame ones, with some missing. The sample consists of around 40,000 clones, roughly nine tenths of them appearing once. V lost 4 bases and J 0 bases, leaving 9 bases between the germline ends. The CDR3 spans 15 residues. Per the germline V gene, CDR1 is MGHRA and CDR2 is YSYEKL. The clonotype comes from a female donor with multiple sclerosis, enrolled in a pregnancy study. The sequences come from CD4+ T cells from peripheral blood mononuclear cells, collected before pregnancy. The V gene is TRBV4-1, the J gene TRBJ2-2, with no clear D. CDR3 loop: CASSPRVSNTGELFF. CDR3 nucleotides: TGCGCCAGCAGCCCTCGCGTCTCGAACACCGGGGAGCTGTTTTTT.